These 13 T cell receptor beta chains came from one sample sequenced in a study of shared clonotypes between healthy human individuals. Only CD45RO-negative cells positively selected for CCR7 counted as naive CD8 cells, so terminally differentiated effector memory CD45RA+ cells were excluded. This table comes from immunoSEQ multiplex PCR, and its TCRdb copy is limited to in-frame clones, with some not included. This table holds hundreds of thousands of clones, over 95% found once. What was sequenced was naive CD8+ T cells sorted from blood. These receptors were taken from a woman in her 30s in good health.

The chain is built from TRBV5-4 and TRBJ2-5; 11 positions match TRBD2. Trimming cost V 0 bases and J 5 bases; bases outside gene matches: 9. Germline V gives CDR1 SGHNT, CDR2 YYREEE (reference sequence). The CDR3 consists of 17 residues. The CDR3 nucleotides read TGTGCCAGCAGCTTGGGACTAGCGGGATCCGCGTCGGAGACCCAGTACTTC. Amino acids: CASSLGLAGSASETQYF.

This clone was counted a single time. This chain links TRBV2 with TRBJ2-7; D gene ambiguous. The length of the CDR3 is 15 residues. The ends were cut back, 2 bases at V and 3 bases at J, with 14 bases in the middle. From germline, CDR1 is SNHLY and CDR2 FYNNEI. This CDR3 reads CASSEFSGANYEQYF. CDR3 nucleotides: TGTGCCAGCAGTGAATTTTCGGGCGCTAACTACGAGCAGTACTTC.

V usage is TRBV6-6 and J usage is TRBJ2-5; 7 positions agree with TRBD1. The germline gives CDR1 MNHNY, CDR2 SVGAGI (reference sequence). V lost 5 bases to trimming and J lost 4 bases; unmatched junction nucleotides: 13. There are 16 residues in the CDR3. CDR3: CASSPEGAIRGETQYF. CDR3 bases: TGTGCCAGCAGTCCCGAGGGGGCGATTAGGGGAGAGACCCAGTACTTC.

This sequence joins TRBV28 and TRBJ1-5, with unresolved D. Germline-derived CDR1 and CDR2 are MDHEN and SYDVKM. This CDR3 has 11 residues. Trimming left V 6 bases short and J 4 bases short, with 4 bases between. In DNA, the CDR3 is TGTGCCAGCAGCGCGAATCAGCCCCAGCATTTT. It encodes CASSANQPQHF.

CDR3 bases: TGTGCCACCCTTGGGGCGGGAGACACCTTC. It is translated as CATLGAGDTF. The chain combines TRBV27 with TRBJ1-2, with a possible D match to TRBD1 (5 bases). Germline V gene data show CDR1 as MNHEY and CDR2 as SMNVEV (reference sequence). The CDR3 consists of 10 residues. Trimming cost V 10 bases and J 12 bases, with 15 bases left between them.

The chain has TRBV19 and TRBJ1-2; tentatively, D is TRBD1 (6 bases). Deletions cut 6 bases from V and 8 bases from J, with 10 bases between. CDR1 is LNHDA, CDR2 SQIVND, per germline (reference sequence). The CDR3 is 11 residues long. CDR3: CASRGGGGYTF. The CDR3 DNA follows: TGTGCCAGTAGAGGAGGGGGAGGCTACACCTTC. Full variable domain (remainder filled in from reference TRBV19 and TRBJ1-2): DGGITQSPKYLFRKEGQNVTLSCEQNLNHDAMYWYRQDPGQGLRLIYYSQIVNDFQKGDIAEGYSVSREKKESFPLTVTSAQKNPTAFYLCASRGGGGYTFGSGTRLTVV.

This sequence joins TRBV30 and TRBJ1-1, with 8 bases aligning to TRBD1. The CDR3 is 14 residues long. CDR1 is GTSNPN, CDR2 SVGIG, per germline (reference sequence). V lost 2 bases and J lost 4; bases outside the gene matches: 6. CDR3 DNA sequence: TGTGCCTGGAGTCCTACAGGGGGAGCCACTGAAGCTTTCTTT. Translated: CAWSPTGGATEAFF. Complete variable domain (other parts from reference TRBV30 and TRBJ1-1): SQTIHQWPATLVQPVGSPLSLECTVEGTSNPNLYWYRQAAGRGLQLLFYSVGIGQISSEVPQNLSASRPQDRQFILSSKKLLLSDSGFYLCAWSPTGGATEAFFGQGTRLTVV.

Remarks on this clone: Different DNA sequences within this sample yield the same CDR3. The chain links TRBV19 to TRBJ2-7; maybe TRBD2 (5 bases). Trimming left V 2 bases short and J 0 bases short, with 8 bases between. The CDR3 totals 14 residues. The V gene's germline CDR1 is LNHDA and CDR2 SQIVND (reference sequence). The CDR3 here is CASSITGNSYEQYF. The CDR3 DNA reads TGTGCCAGTAGTATAACCGGGAACTCCTACGAGCAGTACTTC.

This sequence joins TRBV5-4 and TRBJ1-3; maybe TRBD1 (6 bases). This CDR3 region has 14 residues. CDR1 SGHNT and CDR2 YYREEE come from the germline V gene (reference sequence). V gave up 3 bases and J gave up 3 bases, with 10 bases separating them. The CDR3 protein is CASSWGGLGNTIYF. The CDR3 DNA sequence: TGTGCCAGCAGCTGGGGGGGCCTTGGAAACACCATATATTTT.

For this clone: This same CDR3 is encoded by further DNA sequences in the sample. Here the CDR3 reads CASSHSGNEQFF. For the CDR3, the DNA is TGTGCCAGCAGCCATAGCGGCAATGAGCAGTTCTTC. The chain recombines TRBV27 with TRBJ2-1, with D perhaps TRBD2 (6 bases). This CDR3 is 12 amino acids long. V was trimmed by 6 bases and J by 6 bases, leaving 9 bases between them. Germline V CDR1 and CDR2: MNHEY, SMNVEV (reference sequence).

V usage is TRBV6-5 and J usage is TRBJ1-2, with TRBD1 matching over 7 bases. J was trimmed by 2 bases and V by 6 bases; bases with no gene match: 6. This CDR3 comprises 14 residues. Germline assignment: CDR1 MNHEY and CDR2 SVGAGI. The CDR3 region has the DNA TGTGCCAGCAGCCCGACAGGGTTGAACTATGGCTACACCTTC. It yields the protein CASSPTGLNYGYTF.

The rearrangement links TRBV7-6 to TRBJ2-4, with D unresolved. The CDR3 extends over 15 amino acids. Per the germline V gene, CDR1 is SGHVS and CDR2 is FNYEAQ. Trimming stripped 5 bases from V and 0 bases from J, with 11 bases between. DNA of the CDR3: TGTGCCAGCAGCCCCAAAGTTGGAGCCAAAAACATTCAGTACTTC. It translates to CASSPKVGAKNIQYF.

Remarks on this clone: One end of the junction is discordant with germline, which a read error may explain. This sequence joins TRBV28 and TRBJ1-2; the D is unclear. Germline-derived CDR1 and CDR2 are MDHEN and SYDVKM. This CDR3 comprises 14 residues. The CDR3 coding sequence is TGTGCCAGCAGTTTATCTGAGGATTGGTATGGTTACACCTTC. It yields the protein CASSLSEDWYGYTF.